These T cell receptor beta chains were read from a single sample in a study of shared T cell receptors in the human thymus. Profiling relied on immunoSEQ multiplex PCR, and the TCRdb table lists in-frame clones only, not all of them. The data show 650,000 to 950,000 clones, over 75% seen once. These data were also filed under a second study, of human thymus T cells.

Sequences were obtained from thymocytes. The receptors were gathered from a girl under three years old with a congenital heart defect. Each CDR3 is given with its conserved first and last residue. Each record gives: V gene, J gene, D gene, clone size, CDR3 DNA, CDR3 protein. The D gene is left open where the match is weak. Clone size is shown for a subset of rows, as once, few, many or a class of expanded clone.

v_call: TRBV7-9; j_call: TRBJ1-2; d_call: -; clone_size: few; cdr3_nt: TGTGCCAGCACTAAGGGACAAAATTATGGCTACACCTTC; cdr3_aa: CASTKGQNYGYTF
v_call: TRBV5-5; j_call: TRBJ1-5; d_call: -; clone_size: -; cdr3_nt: TGTGCCAGCAGCTTGATTGGCCGGACGGGAGAGTCTAGCCAGCCCCAGCATTTT; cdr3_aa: CASSLIGRTGESSQPQHF
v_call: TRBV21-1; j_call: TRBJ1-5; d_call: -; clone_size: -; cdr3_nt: TGTGCCAGCCGCCTACGGGGGGCGGAAAGCAATCAGCCCCAGCATTTT; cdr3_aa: CASRLRGAESNQPQHF
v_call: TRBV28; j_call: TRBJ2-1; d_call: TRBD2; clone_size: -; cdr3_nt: TGTGCCAGCAGTCGGACTAGCCTGACGTACAATGAGCAGTTCTTC; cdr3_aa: CASSRTSLTYNEQFF
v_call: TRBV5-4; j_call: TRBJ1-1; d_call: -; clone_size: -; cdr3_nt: TGTGCCAGCAGCTTGGATACTCCCCCCCGGGAGGGGCCTCGAAACACTGAAGCTTTCTTT; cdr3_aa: CASSLDTPPREGPRNTEAFF
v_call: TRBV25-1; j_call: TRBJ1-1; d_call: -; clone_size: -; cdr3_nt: TGTGCCAGCCTCAGAGGTACTGAAGCTTTCTTT; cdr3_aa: CASLRGTEAFF
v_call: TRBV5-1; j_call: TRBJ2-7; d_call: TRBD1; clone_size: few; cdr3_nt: TGCGCCAGCAGCTCGGGACAGGGTAACGAGCAGTACTTC; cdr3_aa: CASSSGQGNEQYF
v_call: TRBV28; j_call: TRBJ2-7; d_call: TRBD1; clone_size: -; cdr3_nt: TGTGCCAGCAGTCCCAGGAGCGGGACAGGGGGCCAGTACGAGCAGTACTTC; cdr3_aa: CASSPRSGTGGQYEQYF
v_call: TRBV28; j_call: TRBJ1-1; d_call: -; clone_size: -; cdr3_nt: TGTGCCAGCAGTTTATTTTACAGGAACACTGAAGCTTTCTTT; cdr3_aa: CASSLFYRNTEAFF
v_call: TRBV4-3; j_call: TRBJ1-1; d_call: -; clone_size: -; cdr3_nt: TGCGCCAGCAGCCAAGGCAGGCAAGACGCTGAAGCTTTCTTT; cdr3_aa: CASSQGRQDAEAFF
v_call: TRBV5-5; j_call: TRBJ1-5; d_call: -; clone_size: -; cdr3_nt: TGTGCCAGCAGCCCGGACAGCTATAGCAATCAGCCCCAGCATTTT; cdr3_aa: CASSPDSYSNQPQHF
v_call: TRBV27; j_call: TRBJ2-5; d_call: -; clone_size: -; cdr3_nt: TGTGCCAGCAGTGCACGGCAATCGGGGGAGACCCAGTACTTC; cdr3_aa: CASSARQSGETQYF
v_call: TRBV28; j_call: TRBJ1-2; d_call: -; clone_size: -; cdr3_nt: TGTGCCAGCAGTTTACAGTCGTGGGTTAGGGGGGGATTGGGTGGCTACACCTTC; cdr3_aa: CASSLQSWVRGGLGGYTF
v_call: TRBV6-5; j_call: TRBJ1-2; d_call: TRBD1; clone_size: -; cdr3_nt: TGTGCCAGCAGTACCCAACTACAGGGGGCGGATGGCTACACCTTC; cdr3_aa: CASSTQLQGADGYTF
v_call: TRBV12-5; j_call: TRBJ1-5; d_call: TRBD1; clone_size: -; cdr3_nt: TGTGCTAGTGGCCAAGACAGGGCCCAGCCCCAGCATTTT; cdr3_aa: CASGQDRAQPQHF
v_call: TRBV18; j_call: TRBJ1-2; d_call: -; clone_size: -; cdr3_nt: TGTGCCAGCTCACCAATAACAAACGGGGGTGACCATGGCTACACCTTC; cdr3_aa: CASSPITNGGDHGYTF
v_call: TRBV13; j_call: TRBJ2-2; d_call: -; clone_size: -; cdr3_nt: TGTGCCAGCAGCTCCCCAGGCAGGGAGCTGTTTTTT; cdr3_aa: CASSSPGRELFF
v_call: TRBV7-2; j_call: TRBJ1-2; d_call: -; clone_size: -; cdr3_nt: TGTGCCAGCAGCTTCCCCCCCTTGGCAGGGCCCTATGGCTACACCTTC; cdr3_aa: CASSFPPLAGPYGYTF
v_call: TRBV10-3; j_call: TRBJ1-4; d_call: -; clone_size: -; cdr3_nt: TGTGCCATCAGTGAAAGACAGGACGATTCTAATGAAAAACTGTTTTTT; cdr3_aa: CAISERQDDSNEKLFF
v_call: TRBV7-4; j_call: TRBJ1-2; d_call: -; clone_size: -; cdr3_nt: TGTGCCAGCAGCCACTCCCGGCCGGGAAACTATGGCTACACCTTC; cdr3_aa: CASSHSRPGNYGYTF
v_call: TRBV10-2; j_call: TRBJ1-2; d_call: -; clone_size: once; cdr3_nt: TGCGCCAGCAGTCAGGTGAACTATGGCTACACCTTC; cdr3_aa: CASSQVNYGYTF
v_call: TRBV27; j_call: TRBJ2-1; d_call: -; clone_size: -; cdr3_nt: TGTGCCAGCAGTTTAGAGGGGGCGGGGTACAATGAGCAGTTCTTC; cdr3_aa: CASSLEGAGYNEQFF
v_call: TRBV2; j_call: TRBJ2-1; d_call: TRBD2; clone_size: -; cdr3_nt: TGTGCCAGCAGTGGAACTAGCGGGGCCTACAATGAGCAGTTCTTC; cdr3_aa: CASSGTSGAYNEQFF
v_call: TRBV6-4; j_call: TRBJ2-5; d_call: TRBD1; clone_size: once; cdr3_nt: TGTGCCAGCAGTGACCCCGGGACAGGGGTGGGTGAGACCCAGTACTTC; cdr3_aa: CASSDPGTGVGETQYF
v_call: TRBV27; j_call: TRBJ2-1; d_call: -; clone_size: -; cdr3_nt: TGTGCCAGCAGTTCTATTGGGGGGAGCTCCTACAATGAGCAGTTCTTC; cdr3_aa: CASSSIGGSSYNEQFF
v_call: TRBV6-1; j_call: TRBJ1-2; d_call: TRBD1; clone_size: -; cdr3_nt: TGTGCCAGCAGTAAGGGGGACAGGGGGCGGGGTGGCTACACCTTC; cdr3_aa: CASSKGDRGRGGYTF
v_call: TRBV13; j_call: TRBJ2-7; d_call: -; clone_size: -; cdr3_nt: TGTGCCAGCAGCTTAGAACAGGGATCCTACGAGCAGTACTTC; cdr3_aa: CASSLEQGSYEQYF
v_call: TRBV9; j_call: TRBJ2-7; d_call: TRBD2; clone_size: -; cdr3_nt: TGTGCCAGCAGCACCCGGGACTCAAGAAACCCCGTTAGCGGGGATTACTACGAGCAGTACTTC; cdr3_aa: CASSTRDSRNPVSGDYYEQYF
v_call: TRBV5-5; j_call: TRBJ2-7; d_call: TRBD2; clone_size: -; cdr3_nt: TGTGCCAGCAGCGCGGGGGGTAAGGGAACCTACGAGCAGTACTTC; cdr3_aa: CASSAGGKGTYEQYF
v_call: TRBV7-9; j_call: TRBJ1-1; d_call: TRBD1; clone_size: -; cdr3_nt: TGTGCCAGCAGCTCCGGGACAGGGGCCTCGAGCACTGAAGCTTTCTTT; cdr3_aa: CASSSGTGASSTEAFF
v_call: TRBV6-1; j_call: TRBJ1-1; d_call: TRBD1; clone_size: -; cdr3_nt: TGTGCCAGCAGTGACTGGAGGACAGGGTACACTGAAGCTTTCTTT; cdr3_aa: CASSDWRTGYTEAFF
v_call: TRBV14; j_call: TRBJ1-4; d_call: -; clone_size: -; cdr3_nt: TGTGCCAGCAGCCCTCCCGGGGGACGTCGGACTAATGAAAAACTGTTTTTT; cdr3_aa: CASSPPGGRRTNEKLFF
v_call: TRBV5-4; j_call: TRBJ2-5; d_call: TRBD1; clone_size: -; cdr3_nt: TGTGCCAGCAGCACCGGACAGGGGTCTCAAGAGACCCAGTACTTC; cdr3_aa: CASSTGQGSQETQYF
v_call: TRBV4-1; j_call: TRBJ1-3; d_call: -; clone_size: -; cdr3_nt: TGCGCCAGCAGCCAGGCTCACAATTACGGAAACACCATATATTTT; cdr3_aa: CASSQAHNYGNTIYF
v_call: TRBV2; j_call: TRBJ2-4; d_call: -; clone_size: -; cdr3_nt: TGTGCCAGCAGTGATCGAGTAACAGGGAAGGACATTCAGTACTTC; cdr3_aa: CASSDRVTGKDIQYF
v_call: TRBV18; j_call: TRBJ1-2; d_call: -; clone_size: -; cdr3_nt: TGTGCCAGCTCACCATCGGGGGGTGGCCAACATGGCTACACCTTC; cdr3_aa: CASSPSGGGQHGYTF
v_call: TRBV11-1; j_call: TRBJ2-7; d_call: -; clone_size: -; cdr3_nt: TGTGCCAGCAGCTTAGTTGCTACCTACGAGCAGTACTTC; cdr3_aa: CASSLVATYEQYF
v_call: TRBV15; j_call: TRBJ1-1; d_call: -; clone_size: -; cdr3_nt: TGTGCCACCAGCAGAGATGTAGTCGGTGCGCGCCTAAGGAACACTGAAGCTTTCTTT; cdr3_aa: CATSRDVVGARLRNTEAFF
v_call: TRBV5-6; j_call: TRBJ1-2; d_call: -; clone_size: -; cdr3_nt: TGTGCCAGCAGCTTGGACAGAGGAGGATTCTTCTATGGCTACACCTTC; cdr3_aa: CASSLDRGGFFYGYTF
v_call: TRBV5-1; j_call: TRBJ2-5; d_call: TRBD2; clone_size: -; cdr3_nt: TGCGCCAGCAGCATGGTATTAGCGGGCGAGGTGGAGACCCAGTACTTC; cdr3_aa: CASSMVLAGEVETQYF
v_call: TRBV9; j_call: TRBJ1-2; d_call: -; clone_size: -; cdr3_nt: TGTGCCAGCAGCGTAGCCAGGGGTTATGGCTACACCTTC; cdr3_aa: CASSVARGYGYTF
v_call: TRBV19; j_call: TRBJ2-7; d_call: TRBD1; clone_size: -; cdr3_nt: TGTGCCAGTAGTAACCGGGACAGGGGGGACAGGCCCTACGAGCAGTACTTC; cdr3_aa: CASSNRDRGDRPYEQYF
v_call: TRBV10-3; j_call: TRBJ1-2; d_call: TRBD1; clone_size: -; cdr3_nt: TGTGCCATCAGACTACAGGGGGCGGAATTGTCCTATGGCTACACCTTC; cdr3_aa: CAIRLQGAELSYGYTF
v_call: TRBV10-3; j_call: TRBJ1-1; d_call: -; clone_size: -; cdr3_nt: TGTGCCATCAGCGAATTTAGGACAAGAGTCACTGAAGCTTTCTTT; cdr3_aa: CAISEFRTRVTEAFF
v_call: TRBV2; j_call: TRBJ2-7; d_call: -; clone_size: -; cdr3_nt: TGTGCCACCCATAGCTACGAGCAGTACTTC; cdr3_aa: CATHSYEQYF
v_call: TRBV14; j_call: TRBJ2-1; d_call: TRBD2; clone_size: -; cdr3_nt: TGTGCCAGCAGCCAAAACTATCGGGGGGGTTCCTACAATGAGCAGTTCTTC; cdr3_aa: CASSQNYRGGSYNEQFF
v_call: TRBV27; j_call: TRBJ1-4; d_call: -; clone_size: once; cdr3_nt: TGTGCCAGCAGTCCATCGGGAGGCCCAACTAATGAAAAACTGTTTTTT; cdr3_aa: CASSPSGGPTNEKLFF
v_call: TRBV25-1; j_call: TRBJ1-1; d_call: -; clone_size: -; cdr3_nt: TGTGCCAGCAGTGAATGGGGGGGGAACACTGAAGCTTTCTTT; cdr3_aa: CASSEWGGNTEAFF
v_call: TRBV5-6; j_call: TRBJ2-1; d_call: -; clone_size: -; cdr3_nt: TGTGCCAGCAGCAACAGGGTCTTTAGCCCCCCATACTACAATGAGCAGTTCTTC; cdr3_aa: CASSNRVFSPPYYNEQFF
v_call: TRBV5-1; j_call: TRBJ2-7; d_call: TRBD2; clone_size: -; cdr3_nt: TGCGCCAGCAGCTTGGCGGGGGGGCCCGAGCAGTACTTC; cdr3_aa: CASSLAGGPEQYF
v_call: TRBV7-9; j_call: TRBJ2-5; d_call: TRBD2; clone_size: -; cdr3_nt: TGTGCCAGCAGCTTTAGCGGGGGGAAAGAGACCCAGTACTTC; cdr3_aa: CASSFSGGKETQYF
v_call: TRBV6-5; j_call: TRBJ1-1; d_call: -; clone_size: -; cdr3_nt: TGTGCCAGCAACTCAGGCCCCGAAGCTTTCTTT; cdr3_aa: CASNSGPEAFF
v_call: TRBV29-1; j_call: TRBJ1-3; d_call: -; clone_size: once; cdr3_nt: TGCAGCGTTGAAACCGAGGACACCATATATTTT; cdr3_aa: CSVETEDTIYF
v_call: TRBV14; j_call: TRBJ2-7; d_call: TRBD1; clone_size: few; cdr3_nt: TGTGCCAGCAGCCCACGTACGACAGGGGACTCCTACGAGCAGTACTTC; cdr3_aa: CASSPRTTGDSYEQYF
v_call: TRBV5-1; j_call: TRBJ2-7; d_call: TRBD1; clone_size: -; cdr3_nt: TGCGCCAGCAGCGGAGGACAGGGAGTGGAGCAGTACTTC; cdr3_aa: CASSGGQGVEQYF